The clone carrying this T cell receptor beta chain has a single count. Repertoires were generated with immunoSEQ multiplex PCR, while TCRdb's copy carries only in-frame clones and drops some. The sample consists of about 9,500 clones, 83% of them appearing once. The CDR3 has 17 amino acids. The V gene's germline CDR1 is SGDLS and CDR2 YYNGEE. Trimming stripped 1 base from V and 0 bases from J, with 11 bases between. This specimen comes from a study of T cell changes during pregnancy in multiple sclerosis. The specimen was CD8+ T cells from peripheral blood mononuclear cells, collected in the third trimester of pregnancy. The receptor was isolated from a female donor in good health, enrolled as a control in a pregnancy study. This chain links TRBV9 with TRBJ2-6; D not resolved. CDR3 bases: TGTGCCAGCAGCGTAACTAACCAGAGCTCTGGGGCCAACGTCCTGACTTTC. As protein: CASSVTNQSSGANVLTF.